A selection of T cell receptor beta chains follows, all from one sample in a study of blood T cell repertoires in COVID-19. The repertoire was sequenced with immunoSEQ multiplex PCR; TCRdb's copy has only in-frame clones and lacks some. The sample holds around 250,000 clones, around 81% seen once. The sequencing sample was made of peripheral blood. These receptors all stem from a man aged 50 or older with active or convalescent COVID-19. The CDR3 runs from the conserved cysteine through the conserved F or W. Only part of the rows carry a size: once, few, many, or a class if the clone is expanded.

v_call: TRBV27
clone_size: -
cdr3_aa: CASSLSGYEQYF

v_call: TRBV24-1
clone_size: -
cdr3_aa: CATSDFGTSGMDEQFF

v_call: TRBV7-2
clone_size: -
cdr3_aa: CASSFPSGGHTSSYNEQFF

v_call: TRBV30
clone_size: -
cdr3_aa: CAWRGTGNEGYTF

v_call: TRBV6-5
clone_size: once
cdr3_aa: CASSPGTSGVYEQYF

v_call: TRBV30
clone_size: -
cdr3_aa: CAWSEQGISEAFF

v_call: TRBV5-6
clone_size: -
cdr3_aa: CASSLVSGQGAYGYTF

v_call: TRBV6-2/TRBV6-3
clone_size: -
cdr3_aa: CASSYLTGGPDTQYF

v_call: TRBV7-6
clone_size: -
cdr3_aa: CASSSLQGDTYEQYF

v_call: TRBV5-1
clone_size: -
cdr3_aa: CASSLISSGNTIYF

v_call: TRBV18
clone_size: few
cdr3_aa: CASSSDSYEQYF

v_call: TRBV5-1
clone_size: -
cdr3_aa: CASSLMGDTIYF

v_call: TRBV19
clone_size: -
cdr3_aa: CASRLSDVASNQPQHF

v_call: TRBV7-2
clone_size: -
cdr3_aa: CASSLGTGEVYGYTF

v_call: TRBV9
clone_size: -
cdr3_aa: CASSVIAGGLGTGELFF

v_call: TRBV10-3
clone_size: -
cdr3_aa: CAIRRLASTDTQYF

v_call: TRBV7-6
clone_size: -
cdr3_aa: CASSLAQGYEQYF

v_call: TRBV4-2
clone_size: -
cdr3_aa: CASSQGDRADTQYF

v_call: TRBV4-3
clone_size: -
cdr3_aa: CASSLHRGQGAPNSYEQYF

v_call: TRBV19
clone_size: -
cdr3_aa: CASSILAGLNTGELFF

v_call: TRBV4-3
clone_size: -
cdr3_aa: CASSQDWRGGRYTQYF

v_call: TRBV28
clone_size: -
cdr3_aa: CASNIGSGSHYGYTF

v_call: TRBV4-1
clone_size: -
cdr3_aa: CASSQDWTGSNPEAFF

v_call: TRBV5-6
clone_size: -
cdr3_aa: CASSLRGPEGYTF

v_call: TRBV7-2
clone_size: -
cdr3_aa: CASSLLRGRLHEQFF

v_call: TRBV5-6
clone_size: -
cdr3_aa: CASSLAQGATEAFF

v_call: TRBV3-1/TRBV3-2
clone_size: once
cdr3_aa: CASSQDPGRAGYTF

v_call: TRBV5-4
clone_size: -
cdr3_aa: CASSLARTSEQYF

v_call: TRBV28
clone_size: -
cdr3_aa: CASTGLAGLGAGGDWTEAFF

v_call: TRBV7-9
clone_size: -
cdr3_aa: CASSLVGETQYF

v_call: TRBV29-1
clone_size: -
cdr3_aa: CSVTYEVADTQYF

v_call: TRBV5-4
clone_size: -
cdr3_aa: CASSVWVRRYTEAFF

v_call: TRBV5-4
clone_size: once
cdr3_aa: CASSLTGGRGYTF

v_call: TRBV18
clone_size: -
cdr3_aa: CASSPIQVAFDEQYF

v_call: TRBV7-9
clone_size: -
cdr3_aa: CASSRGTNTGELFF

v_call: TRBV4-1
clone_size: -
cdr3_aa: CASSLSSGTSPYNEQFF

v_call: TRBV6-5
clone_size: -
cdr3_aa: CASSPGQDNLETQYF

v_call: TRBV27
clone_size: once
cdr3_aa: CASSHGQGEETQYF

v_call: TRBV3-1/TRBV3-2
clone_size: once
cdr3_aa: CASSQFYYEQYF

v_call: TRBV7-2
clone_size: once
cdr3_aa: CASSFRGSEKLFF

v_call: TRBV28
clone_size: -
cdr3_aa: CASTMVGVLNQPQHF

v_call: TRBV19
clone_size: -
cdr3_aa: CASSKGGTGLNTEAFF

v_call: TRBV30
clone_size: -
cdr3_aa: CAWSPRGGHYGYTF

v_call: TRBV28
clone_size: -
cdr3_aa: CASSFSGYNEQFF

v_call: TRBV7-3
clone_size: -
cdr3_aa: CASSASSGGNNEQFF

v_call: TRBV9
clone_size: -
cdr3_aa: CASSSRDRGYEQYF

v_call: TRBV27
clone_size: -
cdr3_aa: CASSFRTSGGAETQYF

v_call: TRBV7-2
clone_size: -
cdr3_aa: CASSSGGAPGLFF

v_call: TRBV5-6
clone_size: -
cdr3_aa: CASSLVTGGPETQYF

v_call: TRBV19
clone_size: -
cdr3_aa: CASSMDREVYEQYF

v_call: TRBV30
clone_size: -
cdr3_aa: CAWSVPRVHYTF